The 27 T cell receptor beta chains below were found in one sample sequenced in a study of T cell changes during pregnancy in multiple sclerosis. The data were produced by immunoSEQ multiplex PCR, yet TCRdb's version contains in-frame clones alone and is incomplete. Seen here are just under 65,000 clones, roughly nine tenths observed once, and the top ten hold 1% to 1.5%. Specimen: peripheral blood, collected after pregnancy. Source of these receptors: a female donor in good health, enrolled as a control in a pregnancy study.

Here the CDR3 DNA reads TGTGCCAGCAGCTTATTTACCGGAGCGGGGTACAATGAGCAGTTCTTC. It specifies CASSLFTGAGYNEQFF. The chain recombines TRBV7-2 with TRBJ2-1; 7 nucleotides agree with TRBD2. With V trimmed by 2 bases and J by 4 bases, 8 bases remained unmatched. Per germline, CDR1 SGHTA and CDR2 FQGNSA. The CDR3 runs to 16 residues.

This clone occurred once. CDR3 bases: TGTGCCAGCAGCCTTGGACAGGATTATAGCAATCAGCCCCAGCATTTT. Translating it yields CASSLGQDYSNQPQHF. The chain recombines TRBV4-2 with TRBJ1-5, with 7 bases that match TRBD1. There are 16 residues in the CDR3. Trimming cost V 4 bases and J 0 bases; bases outside gene matches: 6. CDR1 LGHNA and CDR2 YNFKEQ come from the germline V gene.

In its sample, this clone was seen once. The chain carries TRBV4-2 and TRBJ2-3; TRBD2 is a possible D gene (6 bases). CDR1 and CDR2 from the germline V gene are LGHNA and YNFKEQ. The CDR3 runs 16 residues. V lost 0 bases to trimming and J lost 4 bases, with 14 bases between them. For the CDR3, the DNA is TGTGCCAGCAGCCAAGATCCTTCGGCGGGACCAGATACGCAGTATTTT. Protein sequence: CASSQDPSAGPDTQYF.

The rearrangement uses TRBV6-5 and TRBJ2-7; maybe TRBD2 (5 bases). This CDR3 has 14 amino acids. In germline, CDR1 is MNHEY, CDR2 SVGAGI. V was pared by 2 bases and J by 2 bases, with 10 bases between. In DNA, the CDR3 is TGTGCCAGCAGTTACCGGGGTTCGGCCTACGAGCAGTACTTC. Translating it yields CASSYRGSAYEQYF.

The chain has TRBV6-5 and TRBJ1-1; D not certain. V was trimmed by 0 bases and J by 4 bases, leaving 12 bases between them. The CDR3 is 15 amino acids. Germline-derived CDR1 and CDR2 are MNHEY and SVGAGI. This CDR3 reads CASSYSPYPPTEAFF. The CDR3 nucleotides are TGTGCCAGCAGTTACTCCCCCTATCCCCCCACTGAAGCTTTCTTT.

J is TRBJ2-1 and V is TRBV5-1; TRBD2 matches at 11 bases. This CDR3 has 17 residues. Germline CDR1 reads SGHRS; CDR2 reads YFSETQ. Trimming removed 7 bases from V and 0 bases from J; junction bases left unmatched: 9. CDR3 sequence: CASANLAGGSSYNEQFF. The CDR3 DNA follows: TGCGCCAGCGCCAATCTAGCGGGGGGATCCTCCTACAATGAGCAGTTCTTC. The full variable domain, its missing parts supplied by reference TRBV5-1 and TRBJ2-1, is KAGVTQTPRYLIKTRGQQVTLSCSPISGHRSVSWYQQTPGQGLQFLFEYFSETQRNKGNFPGRFSGRQFSNSRSEMNVSTLELGDSALYLCASANLAGGSSYNEQFFGPGTRLTVL.

This clone was observed a single time. This chain joins TRBV7-8 and TRBJ2-3; the match to TRBD1 covers 11 bases. CDR3 length equals 14 residues. J was trimmed by 6 bases and V by 4 bases; bases with no gene match: 3. The V gene's germline CDR1 is SGHVS and CDR2 FQNEAQ. CDR3 sequence reads: CASSWDRGGDTQYF. As DNA, the CDR3 is TGTGCCAGCAGCTGGGACAGGGGGGGGGATACGCAGTATTTT.

This chain connects TRBV5-1 to TRBJ2-3; 9 positions match TRBD2. This CDR3 spans 16 amino acids. V lost 0 bases to trimming and J lost 15 bases; unmatched junction nucleotides: 17. Germline V gene lookup returns CDR1 SGHRS and CDR2 YFSETQ. As DNA, the CDR3 is TGCGCCAGCAGCTTGGACGGCGGGGGGGGCGTACCAGCGATTTATTTT. Residues: CASSLDGGGGVPAIYF.

This sequence joins TRBV6-5 and TRBJ1-2; D call uncertain. The CDR3 consists of 13 residues. Per germline, CDR1 MNHEY and CDR2 SVGAGI. V was shortened by 2 bases and J by 4 bases, with 8 bases between the two germline ends. The CDR3 DNA follows: TGTGCCAGCAGTTACGCGGAGGCCTATGGCTACACCTTC. It is translated as CASSYAEAYGYTF.

The rearrangement uses TRBV11-3 and TRBJ2-2, with D hard to call. Deletions cut 1 base from V and 1 base from J, with 4 bases between. Germline CDR1 SGHNT, CDR2 YENEEA. The CDR3 is 14 amino acids. CDR3 DNA sequence: TGTGCCAGCAGCTTAGGACAGAACACCGGGGAGCTGTTTTTT. Its protein is CASSLGQNTGELFF.

This clone has a handful of counts. V is TRBV6-1 and J is TRBJ2-1; 9 bases line up with TRBD2. J was trimmed by 4 bases and V by 6 bases; bases with no gene match: 7. CDR3 size: 15 residues. CDR1 and CDR2 from the germline V gene are MNHNS and SASEGT. The CDR3 sequence: CASSYASGEYNEQFF. CDR3 DNA: TGTGCCAGCAGCTATGCTAGCGGGGAATACAATGAGCAGTTCTTC.

The V call is TRBV9, the J call TRBJ1-2; no firm D call. The germline V gene has CDR1 SGDLS and CDR2 YYNGEE. The CDR3 length is 15 residues. Trimming cost V 3 bases and J 6 bases, with 18 bases left between them. CDR3 protein: CASSEFPTTGNGYTF. In DNA, the CDR3 is TGTGCCAGCAGCGAATTTCCTACAACCGGGAATGGCTACACCTTC.

The rearrangement links TRBV2 to TRBJ2-3; perhaps TRBD2 as D (6 bases). The CDR3 sequence is 18 residues long. Germline V gene lookup returns CDR1 SNHLY and CDR2 FYNNEI. Trimming took off 2 bases at V and 0 bases at J, with 18 bases between the two ends. The CDR3 protein is CASSESWWTGVSTDTQYF. The CDR3 DNA reads as TGTGCCAGCAGTGAATCGTGGTGGACGGGAGTTAGCACAGATACGCAGTATTTT.

The rearrangement links TRBV6-1 to TRBJ2-5, with 13 bases identical to TRBD2. Unmatched junction bases numbered 5, after V lost 6 bases and J lost 4 bases. This CDR3 is 15 amino acids long. The germline CDR1 and CDR2 sequences are MNHNS and SASEGT. CDR3 coding DNA: TGTGCCAGCAGCATTGGACTAGCGGGGGTAGAGACCCAGTACTTC. This gives the protein CASSIGLAGVETQYF.

This sequence joins TRBV9 and TRBJ1-3; no definite D call. Germline loops: CDR1 SGDLS, CDR2 YYNGEE. Trimming cost V 0 bases and J 0 bases, with 10 bases left between them. This CDR3 has 16 amino acids. The CDR3 here is CASSVEENYSGNTIYF. In nucleotides, the CDR3 is TGTGCCAGCAGCGTAGAGGAGAACTACTCTGGAAACACCATATATTTT. The full variable domain, in which reference TRBV9 and TRBJ1-3 provide the parts outside the CDR3, is DSGVTQTPKHLITATGQRVTLRCSPRSGDLSVYWYQQSLDQGLQFLIQYYNGEERAKGNILERFSAQQFPDLHSELNLSSLELGDSALYFCASSVEENYSGNTIYFGEGSWLTVV.

The CDR3 bases are TGTGCCAGCACCCCGGGGGGCTATACCGGGGAGCTGTTTTTT. As protein: CASTPGGYTGELFF. The V gene is TRBV2, the J gene TRBJ2-2; D is perhaps TRBD2 (7 bases). Germline V gene lookup returns CDR1 SNHLY and CDR2 FYNNEI. The CDR3 length is 14 residues. Trimming removed 7 bases at V and 5 bases at J, with 14 bases between.

Only one count was recorded for this clone. The chain uses TRBV6-4 and TRBJ2-3; 8 bases fit TRBD2. V shed 0 bases, J shed 5 bases, and the junction held 10 bases outside the gene matches. CDR1 is MRHNA and CDR2 is SNTAGT in the germline V gene. CDR3 length: 17 amino acids. This CDR3 reads CASSDSGGGLGLDTQYF. In DNA, the CDR3 is TGTGCCAGCAGTGACTCAGGCGGGGGGCTCGGATTAGATACGCAGTATTTT.

In DNA, the CDR3 is TGTGCCAGCAGCTTAACCCCCGGCGGGACCCAGTACTTC. This encodes CASSLTPGGTQYF. The chain links TRBV7-3 to TRBJ2-5; no clear D gene. This CDR3 is built from 13 residues. V dropped 0 bases and J dropped 7 bases, with 9 bases sitting between them. The germline V gene has CDR1 SGHTA and CDR2 FQGTGA.

This clone has a single count. The rearrangement links TRBV5-5 to TRBJ1-6; tentatively, D is TRBD1 (5 bases). This CDR3 region has 16 residues. Trimming cost V 2 bases and J 10 bases, with 19 bases left between them. Germline CDR1 and CDR2: SGHKS and YYEKEE (reference sequence). Here the CDR3 reads CASSFVGGDALSPLHF. DNA of the CDR3: TGTGCCAGCAGCTTTGTCGGAGGGGACGCCCTGTCACCCCTCCACTTT. Full variable domain (outside the CDR3, taken from reference TRBV5-5 and TRBJ1-6): DAGVTQSPTHLIKTRGQQVTLRCSPISGHKSVSWYQQVLGQGPQFIFQYYEKEERGRGNFPDRFSARQFPNYSSELNVNALLLGDSALYLCASSFVGGDALSPLHFGNGTRLTVT.

The V gene is TRBV12-5, the J gene TRBJ2-3, with TRBD2 identical over 12 bases. CDR3 length: 16 amino acids. The V gene end was trimmed by 0 bases and the J gene end by 5 bases; junction bases not matched to a gene: 3. Per germline, CDR1 LGHNT and CDR2 FRNRAP. The CDR3 region has the DNA TGTGCTAGTGGTTTGGTCCTAGCGGGGGGGCGAGATACGCAGTATTTT. It yields the protein CASGLVLAGGRDTQYF.

The J gene is TRBJ1-1, the V gene TRBV21-1; whether TRBD1, the table's D call, matches the DNA was not checked. TRBV21-1 is listed as a pseudogene. The CDR3 has 19 residues. The CDR3 nucleotides are TGTGCCAGCAGCAAATCTGGTGGGCAGGGGACGGCCTGGGGGACTGAAGCTTTCTTT. This translates into CASSKSGGQGTAWGTEAFF.

The gene calls are TRBV19 and TRBJ1-1; 10 positions agree with TRBD1. There are 16 residues in the CDR3. Trimming took 0 bases from V and 1 from J; bases not matched to a gene: 2. Germline V gives CDR1 LNHDA, CDR2 SQIVND (reference sequence). In DNA form, the CDR3 reads TGTGCCAGTAGTATAGATCGACAGGGGGCGAACACTGAAGCTTTCTTT. This gives the protein CASSIDRQGANTEAFF.

This sequence joins TRBV5-4 and TRBJ2-5; D is unclear. The germline V gene encodes CDR1 SGHNT and CDR2 YYREEE (reference sequence). V lost 0 bases, J lost 5 bases, and 5 bases lay in between. The CDR3 runs to 12 residues. The CDR3 loop reads CASSLGQETQYF. The CDR3 DNA follows: TGTGCCAGCAGCTTGGGGCAGGAGACCCAGTACTTC.

The V and J genes are TRBV30 and TRBJ1-2; TRBD1 might be the D (5 bases). This CDR3 is built from 13 residues. Trimming shortened V by 3 bases and J by 6 bases, and 14 bases separated the two germline ends. Germline V lookup: CDR1 GTSNPN, CDR2 SVGIG (reference sequence). The CDR3 DNA is TGTGCCTGGAGCCCGCTGCGGGGGGATGGCTACACCTTC. Its protein product is CAWSPLRGDGYTF.

The chain carries TRBV2 and TRBJ1-2; 10 bases fit TRBD1. This CDR3 spans 18 amino acids. The ends lost 8 bases at V and 4 bases at J; junction bases unmatched: 19. Germline CDR1 SNHLY, CDR2 FYNNEI. The CDR3 reads CASPRGPGQGFSGYGYTF. CDR3 bases: TGTGCCAGCCCCCGGGGTCCGGGACAGGGGTTTAGTGGCTATGGCTACACCTTC.

The V gene is TRBV10-1, the J gene TRBJ2-2, with no clear D. Trimming took 0 bases from V and 5 from J, leaving 4 bases between them. Germline loops: CDR1 WNHNN, CDR2 SYGVQD (reference sequence). The CDR3 spans 13 residues. The CDR3 here is CASSESATGELFF. The CDR3 DNA is TGCGCCAGCAGTGAGTCGGCTACCGGGGAGCTGTTTTTT.

Only one count was recorded for this clone. The rearrangement links TRBV2 to TRBJ2-2; 10 bases align to TRBD1. J lost 5 bases, V lost 8 bases, and 8 bases had no gene match. The germline V gene encodes CDR1 SNHLY and CDR2 FYNNEI. The CDR3 length is 15 residues. CDR3 region: CASSPGQGRTGELFF. The DNA for the CDR3 is TGTGCCAGCTCTCCGGGACAGGGGAGGACCGGGGAGCTGTTTTTT. Complete variable domain (other parts from reference TRBV2 and TRBJ2-2): EPEVTQTPSHQVTQMGQEVILRCVPISNHLYFYWYRQILGQKVEFLVSFYNNEISEKSEIFDDQFSVERPDGSNFTLKIRSTKLEDSAMYFCASSPGQGRTGELFFGEGSRLTVL.